Each of the 20 T cell receptor beta chains below was sequenced from the same sample in a study of Graves' ophthalmopathy and Graves' hyperthyroidism. From RNA, the CDR3 regions of TCR beta chains were amplified and sequenced. HTBI-primed RT-PCR formed the first round, and a multiplex PCR formed the second. TCRdb processed the multiplex PCR reads anew with MiXCR; each CDR3 protein has one entry. The sample includes 650,000 to 900,000 distinct CDR3 sequences, approximately 40% of them seen just once. Sequenced sample: peripheral blood. These receptor sequences come from an adult man with Graves' ophthalmopathy.

This clonotype was counted ten times or more. The chain links TRBV7-9 to TRBJ2-7; D is possibly TRBD1 or TRBD2 (5 bases each). CDR1 is SEHNR and CDR2 is FQNEAQ in the germline V gene (reference sequence). V was trimmed by 7 bases and J by 5 bases, leaving 21 bases between them. The CDR3 covers 15 residues. This CDR3 reads CASIPSRGAYHEQYF. In nucleotides, the CDR3 is TGTGCCAGCATCCCCTCGCGAGGGGCGTATCACGAGCAGTACTTC.

This clonotype showed up just a few times. The chain recombines TRBV19 with TRBJ1-6, with 8 bases fitting TRBD1. CDR1 and CDR2 (germline): LNHDA, SQIVND (reference sequence). This CDR3 region has 16 residues. J gave up 3 bases and V 4 bases, and 5 bases lay outside the gene matches. The CDR3 loop is CASSTLDRDYNSPLHF. CDR3 nucleotides: TGTGCCAGTAGTACCTTGGACAGGGACTATAATTCACCCCTCCACTTT. The full variable domain, rest sourced from reference TRBV19 and TRBJ1-6, is DGGITQSPKYLFRKEGQNVTLSCEQNLNHDAMYWYRQDPGQGLRLIYYSQIVNDFQKGDIAEGYSVSREKKESFPLTVTSAQKNPTAFYLCASSTLDRDYNSPLHFGNGTRLTVT.

This clonotype was counted at least ten times. The chain joins TRBV19 to TRBJ1-5; D is perhaps TRBD1 (5 bases). Trimming removed 9 bases from V and 7 bases from J, with 16 bases in between. This CDR3 region has 13 residues. Germline values: CDR1 LNHDA, CDR2 SQIVND (reference sequence). The CDR3 DNA is TGTGCCAGCAGTGACCGGGCAGGGCAGCCCCAGCATTTT. Protein sequence: CASSDRAGQPQHF.

This clonotype was picked up a small number of times. This chain joins TRBV25-1 and TRBJ2-2; a weak D match, TRBD1 (6 bases). V lost 6 bases and J lost 3, with 17 bases in between. Per the germline V gene, CDR1 is MGHDK and CDR2 is SYGVNS. The CDR3 runs 16 residues. The chain's CDR3 is CASSPDLRGDTGELFF. In DNA form, the CDR3 reads TGTGCCAGCAGCCCCGACCTCAGGGGAGACACCGGGGAGCTGTTTTTT.

This clonotype turned up a few times. This chain joins TRBV7-8 and TRBJ1-5, with D tentatively TRBD1 (6 bases). V lost 5 bases, J lost 3 bases, and 14 bases lay in between. Germline assignment: CDR1 SGHVS and CDR2 FQNEAQ. The CDR3 covers 15 residues. The DNA for the CDR3 is TGTGCCAGCAGCCGGGGACATCGCTCCAATCAGCCCCAGCATTTT. It is translated as CASSRGHRSNQPQHF.

The chain employs TRBV2 and TRBJ1-2, with a possible D match to TRBD1 (5 bases). This CDR3 spans 14 amino acids. V gave up 6 bases and J gave up 8 bases, with 19 bases separating them. CDR1 SNHLY and CDR2 FYNNEI come from the germline V gene. The DNA of the CDR3 is TGTGCCAGCAGAGCCGGTCCAGGGACGAACGGCTACACCTTC. Its protein is CASRAGPGTNGYTF.

Notes on this clonotype: Given the absence of the conserved phenylalanine or tryptophan at the CDR3 end, a read error is likely. The DNA is omitted, as the CDR3 cannot be located on it reliably, and the CDR3 follows TCRdb's listing. The chain has TRBV4-2 and TRBJ2-5. Inclusive of both ends, the CDR3 amounts to 8 amino acids. CDR1 and CDR2 (germline): LGHNA, YNFKEQ. CDR3 sequence reads: CASSQEGT.

This clonotype was seen a handful of times. V usage is TRBV20-1 and J usage is TRBJ1-1; D gene ambiguous. The germline V and J ends were trimmed by 5 bases and 1 base, with 5 bases remaining between them. The germline gives CDR1 DFQATT, CDR2 SNEGSKA (reference sequence). The CDR3 spans 11 residues. CDR3 amino acids: CSAYKNTEAFF. The CDR3 region has the DNA TGCAGTGCTTATAAGAACACTGAAGCTTTCTTT.

The chain employs TRBV25-1 and TRBJ1-1, with D unclear. Trimming shortened V by 7 bases and J by 1 base, and 10 bases separated the two germline ends. The CDR3 sequence is 13 residues long. Per the germline V gene, CDR1 is MGHDK and CDR2 is SYGVNS. In DNA, the CDR3 is TGTGCCAGCAACTCAGGTTGGAACACTGAAGCTTTCTTT. This sequence encodes CASNSGWNTEAFF.

This clonotype was picked up many times. CDR3 in DNA: TGTGCCACCGAGATCAGGGATAGAGGACCCTACTATGGCTACACCTTC. Its translation is CATEIRDRGPYYGYTF. The chain couples TRBV10-3 to TRBJ1-2, with D maybe TRBD1 (5 bases). The CDR3 consists of 16 residues. Looked up from germline, CDR1 is ENHRY and CDR2 is SYGVKD. V lost 10 bases and J 3 bases, leaving 24 bases between the germline ends.

V gene TRBV29-1 combines with J gene TRBJ1-2, with TRBD1 identical over 7 bases. The CDR3 has 12 residues. CDR1 SQVTM and CDR2 ANQGSEA come from the germline V gene. CDR3 nucleotide sequence: TGCAGTGGCCAGGGGGTGGTTCATGGCTACACCTTC. Translation: CSGQGVVHGYTF. The variable domain in full, completed from reference TRBV29-1 and TRBJ1-2, reads SAVISQKPSRDICQRGTSLTIQCQVDSQVTMMFWYRQQPGQSLTLIATANQGSEATYESGFVIDKFPISRPNLTFSTLTVSNMSPEDSSIYLCSGQGVVHGYTFGSGTRLTVV.

The gene calls are TRBV11-1 and TRBJ1-1, with TRBD1 matching over 7 bases. The CDR3 sequence is 14 residues long. J lost 3 bases, V lost 5 bases, and 6 bases had no gene match. From germline, CDR1 is SGHAT and CDR2 FQDESV (reference sequence). The CDR3 DNA reads TGTGCCAGCAGCGTTGAAGGGGGCTACACTGAAGCTTTCTTT. It encodes CASSVEGGYTEAFF.

This clonotype was counted between two and nine times. The chain recombines TRBV20-1 with TRBJ1-6; D is ambiguous. The CDR3 extends over 15 amino acids. V was cut by 3 bases and J by 2 bases, with 11 bases left in between. The germline gives CDR1 DFQATT, CDR2 SNEGSKA (reference sequence). CDR3 amino acids: CSASQASTYNSPLHF. Here the CDR3 DNA reads TGCAGTGCTAGCCAGGCTTCGACCTATAATTCACCCCTCCACTTT.

This clonotype came up many times. The rearrangement joins TRBV29-1 to TRBJ2-2, with a weak D call TRBD2 (6 bases). The V end lost 3 bases, the J end lost 5 bases, and 13 bases lay between the germline ends. CDR1 is SQVTM and CDR2 is ANQGSEA in the germline V gene. This CDR3 comprises 14 residues. Here the CDR3 DNA reads TGCAGCGTTGACGGTCCTGGGAGGACCGGGGAGCTGTTTTTT. Amino acid sequence: CSVDGPGRTGELFF.

This chain joins TRBV15 and TRBJ2-7; 7 nucleotides match TRBD2. The junction had 5 bases not matched to a gene; V was cut back by 3 bases and J by 3 bases. CDR1 is LNHNV and CDR2 is YYDKDF in the germline V gene (reference sequence). The CDR3 is 14 amino acids. The CDR3 coding sequence is TGTGCCACCAGCAGCGTGGGAGGGTACTACGAGCAGTACTTC. Its protein is CATSSVGGYYEQYF.

V and J are TRBV15 and TRBJ1-2; D is perhaps TRBD1 (5 bases). Germline CDR1 reads LNHNV; CDR2 reads YYDKDF (reference sequence). The CDR3 extends over 14 amino acids. V lost 0 bases to trimming and J lost 6 bases, with 11 bases between them. The CDR3 sequence: CATSRDRGVNGYTF. CDR3 in DNA: TGTGCCACCAGCAGAGATCGAGGGGTTAATGGCTACACCTTC.

V usage is TRBV10-3 and J usage is TRBJ1-2; no clear D gene. V lost 4 bases to trimming and J lost 3 bases, with 9 bases between them. There are 13 residues in the CDR3. Germline-derived CDR1 and CDR2 are ENHRY and SYGVKD. The CDR3 region is CAISGRQDYGYTF. CDR3 coding DNA: TGTGCCATCAGTGGGAGGCAGGACTATGGCTACACCTTC.

This chain connects TRBV29-1 to TRBJ2-5; no firm D call. Germline assignment: CDR1 SQVTM and CDR2 ANQGSEA. V was cut by 0 bases and J by 5 bases, with 4 bases left in between. This CDR3 is built from 11 residues. The CDR3 is CSVEDVETQYF. CDR3 coding DNA: TGCAGCGTTGAAGACGTCGAGACCCAGTACTTC.

J is TRBJ1-4 and V is TRBV19, with D perhaps matching TRBD1 (6 bases). Germline CDR1 is LNHDA and CDR2 is SQIVND (reference sequence). This CDR3 is 14 amino acids long. V lost 9 bases and J 8 bases, leaving 19 bases between the germline ends. The CDR3 spells CASSMWGRGEKLFF. CDR3 nucleotides: TGTGCCAGCTCCATGTGGGGGCGAGGGGAAAAACTGTTTTTT.

V is TRBV29-1 and J is TRBJ1-2; no definite D call. Germline assignment: CDR1 SQVTM and CDR2 ANQGSEA. The CDR3 contains 12 residues. The ends were cut back, 4 bases at V and 6 bases at J, with 12 bases in the middle. For the CDR3, the DNA is TGCAGCGTTGGAGTGGAGATACATGGCTACACCTTC. Protein sequence: CSVGVEIHGYTF.